Listed here are 13 T cell receptor beta chains from one sample, sequenced in a study of shared clonotypes between healthy human individuals. TCRdb's copy holds only in-frame clones and misses some; the assay was immunoSEQ multiplex PCR. The table includes approximately 2.5 million clones, approximately 90% detected once. Sequences were obtained from naive CD4+ T cells sorted from blood. Specified subset: CD45RA+ positively selected. The receptors stem from a man younger than 30 in good health.

With regard to this clone: The same CDR3 also results from other DNA sequences found in this sample. This chain joins TRBV5-1 and TRBJ1-1, with D perhaps TRBD1 (5 bases). The V end lost 0 bases, the J end lost 1 base, and 10 bases lay between the germline ends. The germline V gene encodes CDR1 SGHRS and CDR2 YFSETQ. This CDR3 is built from 15 residues. CDR3 region: CASSLVGAGNTEAFF. CDR3 nucleotide sequence: TGCGCCAGCAGCTTGGTTGGGGCGGGGAACACTGAAGCTTTCTTT.

The chain uses TRBV2 and TRBJ2-5; 14 nucleotides line up with TRBD2. Looked up from germline, CDR1 is SNHLY and CDR2 is FYNNEI. The CDR3 spans 15 residues. V gave up 6 bases and J gave up 3 bases; unmatched junction bases: 3. The CDR3 nucleotides read TGTGCCAGCAGGGCGACTAGCGGGGGGGAAGAGACCCAGTACTTC. This codes for CASRATSGGEETQYF.

The sample holds one count of this clone. The genes are TRBV5-6 and TRBJ2-3, with D possibly matching TRBD1 (5 bases). The germline V and J ends were trimmed by 2 bases and 2 bases, with 9 bases remaining between them. CDR1 and CDR2 from the germline V gene are SGHDT and YYEEEE. This CDR3 is built from 14 residues. Here the CDR3 reads CASSLPGLTDTQYF. In DNA form, the CDR3 reads TGTGCCAGCAGCTTACCAGGGCTCACAGATACGCAGTATTTT.

This clone appeared a single time. V is TRBV19 and J is TRBJ1-5; TRBD1 matches 7 bases. The junction had 1 base not matched to a gene; V was cut back by 7 bases and J by 1 base. CDR1 and CDR2 (germline): LNHDA, SQIVND (reference sequence). The CDR3 consists of 13 residues. CDR3 protein: CASKGASNQPQHF. CDR3 bases: TGTGCCAGTAAGGGGGCCAGCAATCAGCCCCAGCATTTT.

The V gene is TRBV13, the J gene TRBJ2-7; 11 nucleotides align to TRBD1. The CDR3 spans 16 residues. Germline values: CDR1 PRHDT, CDR2 FYEKMQ (reference sequence). Trimming removed 4 bases from V and 4 bases from J; junction bases left unmatched: 9. The CDR3 DNA is TGTGCCAGCAGCTCGCCACCGGGACAGGGGGTTTACGAGCAGTACTTC. Translating it yields CASSSPPGQGVYEQYF.

This CDR3 reads CASSPPVNWGSGNTIYF. The CDR3 DNA reads TGTGCCAGCTCACCACCGGTGAATTGGGGCTCTGGAAACACCATATATTTT. The rearrangement joins TRBV18 to TRBJ1-3; D not resolved. The CDR3 spans 17 residues. Between the trimmed V and J ends, which lost 0 bases and 0 bases, there was a span of 12 bases. From germline, CDR1 is KGHSH and CDR2 LQKENI.

This clone has a handful of counts. V is TRBV15 and J is TRBJ1-6; D is uncertain. Trimming pared 1 base from V and 9 bases from J, leaving 4 bases between. Per germline, CDR1 LNHNV and CDR2 YYDKDF (reference sequence). CDR3 size: 12 residues. The CDR3 bases are TGTGCCACCAGCAGAGGCCCTTCACCCCTCCACTTT. Translating gives CATSRGPSPLHF. The full variable domain, rest sourced from reference TRBV15 and TRBJ1-6, is DAMVIQNPRYQVTQFGKPVTLSCSQTLNHNVMYWYQQKSSQAPKLLFHYYDKDFNNEADTPDNFQSRRPNTSFCFLDIRSPGLGDTAMYLCATSRGPSPLHFGNGTRLTVT.

A remark on this clone: One end of the junction varies from germline; a read error may be responsible. The chain employs TRBV7-7 and TRBJ2-3; a possible D gene is TRBD2 (6 bases). The CDR3 is 16 amino acids. The germline V gene has CDR1 SSHAT and CDR2 FNYEAQ (reference sequence). CDR3 DNA: TGTGCTAGCAGCTTAGCGCACGGGGGTGGGGCGGATACGCAGTATTTT. Translated: CASSLAHGGGADTQYF.

The chain employs TRBV4-1 and TRBJ2-4; 16 bases fit TRBD2. In germline, CDR1 is MGHRA, CDR2 YSYEKL. The CDR3 spans 19 residues. With 6 bases clipped from V and 0 bases from J, the junction kept 8 bases outside the gene matches. The CDR3 coding sequence is TGCGCCAGCAGGTTAACCGGGACTAGCGGGGGGGCAGCCAAAAACATTCAGTACTTC. Its translation is CASRLTGTSGGAAKNIQYF.

The chain carries TRBV6-1 and TRBJ2-1, with 13 bases aligning to TRBD2. This CDR3 region has 13 residues. Germline CDR1 reads MNHNS; CDR2 reads SASEGT. The ends lost 3 bases at V and 16 bases at J; junction bases unmatched: 6. The CDR3 sequence: CASSDGTSGVEFF. Here the CDR3 DNA reads TGTGCCAGCAGTGACGGGACTAGCGGGGTAGAATTCTTC.

The chain links TRBV7-2 to TRBJ2-7; TRBD2 matches at 8 bases. V lost 5 bases and J lost 4; bases outside the gene matches: 7. Germline CDR1 reads SGHTA; CDR2 reads FQGNSA. The CDR3 sequence is 14 residues long. CDR3 DNA sequence: TGTGCCAGCAGCCAGGGACTAGTCAGTTACGAGCAGTACTTC. Protein sequence: CASSQGLVSYEQYF.

The chain combines TRBV28 with TRBJ2-1; TRBD1 agrees at 9 bases. This CDR3 is built from 16 residues. The germline gives CDR1 MDHEN, CDR2 SYDVKM. J gave up 6 bases and V 5 bases, and 11 bases lay outside the gene matches. CDR3 region: CASSLLTGQGPNEQFF. CDR3 in DNA: TGTGCCAGCAGTCTGCTTACGGGACAGGGACCCAATGAGCAGTTCTTC.

The rearrangement links TRBV30 to TRBJ1-5; D uncertain. V lost 0 bases, J lost 3 bases, and 12 bases lay in between. Germline V gene sequence: CDR1 GTSNPN, CDR2 SVGIG (reference sequence). There are 15 residues in the CDR3. The CDR3 DNA reads as TGTGCCTGGAGTGTAGGCCCTTCGTCCAATCAGCCCCAGCATTTT. It codes for CAWSVGPSSNQPQHF.